The present entry profiles one T cell receptor beta chain with its context. Assay used: immunoSEQ multiplex PCR; TCRdb lists only in-frame clones, some missing. The sample yields hundreds of thousands of clones, around 73% seen once. The data were taken from a study of shared clonotypes between healthy human individuals. The junction had 9 bases not matched to a gene; V was cut back by 2 bases and J by 6 bases. The CDR3 is made up of 15 amino acids. The germline V gene encodes CDR1 MNHEY and CDR2 SVGAGI. This chain joins TRBV6-5 and TRBJ2-7, with TRBD1 matching 8 bases. This receptor was identified in a woman aged 25 to 39 in good health. The sample was memory CD4+ T cells sorted from blood. Described subset: CD45RA-negative fraction. CDR3 loop: CASSYGTGKPGEQYF. The CDR3 coding sequence is TGTGCCAGCAGTTACGGGACAGGAAAACCTGGCGAGCAGTACTTC.